Presented here are 27 T cell receptor beta chains from one specimen sequenced in a study of OX40 agonist ivuxolimab in advanced cancers. Only in-frame clones appear in the TCRdb table, and some are missing; sequencing was by immunoSEQ multiplex PCR. The sample records some 73,000 clones, around 89% being singletons. The sequenced sample was CD4+ or CD8+ T cells sorted from blood, obtained in a trial of the OX40 agonist ivuxolimab. Receptors were obtained from an adult with an advanced solid tumor such as melanoma, head and neck, liver or kidney cancer.

The chain couples TRBV14 to TRBJ2-7; D call uncertain. Trimming shortened V by 1 base and J by 9 bases, and 13 bases separated the two germline ends. The CDR3 has 13 residues. Germline assignment: CDR1 SGHDN and CDR2 FVKESK. CDR3 region: CASSQAPGLGQYF. The CDR3 DNA is TGTGCCAGCAGCCAAGCACCCGGTCTAGGGCAGTACTTC.

This chain joins TRBV4-1 and TRBJ1-5; D remains ambiguous. V lost 2 bases and J lost 0, with 8 bases in between. Germline V gene sequence: CDR1 MGHRA, CDR2 YSYEKL. The CDR3 length is 15 residues. In DNA form, the CDR3 reads TGCGCCAGCAGCCAAACGGATCATAGCAATCAGCCCCAGCATTTT. Translated, it gives CASSQTDHSNQPQHF.

The genes are TRBV27 and TRBJ2-7; the match to TRBD1 covers 9 bases. The J segment lost 4 bases and the V segment lost 5 bases, leaving 9 bases of the junction unmatched. Germline assignment: CDR1 MNHEY and CDR2 SMNVEV (reference sequence). CDR3 length: 15 residues. CDR3 residues: CASSPGTGIIYEQYF. Here the CDR3 DNA reads TGTGCCAGCAGTCCCGGGACAGGGATAATATACGAGCAGTACTTC.

The chain has TRBV4-1 and TRBJ2-3; no firm D call. The V end lost 4 bases, the J end lost 5 bases, and 7 bases lay between the germline ends. The CDR3 sequence is 12 residues long. CDR1 MGHRA and CDR2 YSYEKL come from the germline V gene. The DNA of the CDR3 is TGCGCCAGCAGCCTGTCGGAAGATACGCAGTATTTT. Amino acids: CASSLSEDTQYF.

The genes are TRBV2 and TRBJ2-3; D is unresolved. V was clipped by 5 bases and J by 0 bases, with 6 bases between them. Germline-derived CDR1 and CDR2 are SNHLY and FYNNEI. This CDR3 spans 13 amino acids. This chain's CDR3 is CASSPESTDTQYF. The CDR3 bases are TGTGCCAGCAGTCCAGAAAGCACAGATACGCAGTATTTT.

The V and J genes are TRBV19 and TRBJ1-2; 7 positions agree with TRBD1. J gave up 4 bases and V 10 bases, and 15 bases lay outside the gene matches. CDR1 and CDR2 (germline): LNHDA, SQIVND (reference sequence). The CDR3 spans 15 residues. CDR3 sequence (DNA): TGTGCCACGCTAGGACAGGCGAAAAAGGCCTATGGCTACACCTTC. Translation gives CATLGQAKKAYGYTF.

This chain joins TRBV25-1 and TRBJ2-5; a possible D gene is TRBD2 (5 bases). The CDR3 consists of 13 residues. V was shortened by 6 bases and J by 0 bases, with 8 bases between the two germline ends. Germline assignment: CDR1 MGHDK and CDR2 SYGVNS. The CDR3 spells CASRRAHQETQYF. The CDR3, as DNA: TGTGCCAGCAGGAGGGCCCACCAAGAGACCCAGTACTTC.

This chain joins TRBV19 and TRBJ1-1, with D perhaps matching TRBD1 (5 bases). Germline CDR1 and CDR2: LNHDA and SQIVND (reference sequence). This CDR3 has 13 residues. V gave up 5 bases and J gave up 0 bases, with 7 bases separating them. The CDR3 DNA sequence: TGTGCCAGTAGTTCGGGGGTGAACACTGAAGCTTTCTTT. This gives the protein CASSSGVNTEAFF. Full variable domain (outside the CDR3, taken from reference TRBV19 and TRBJ1-1): DGGITQSPKYLFRKEGQNVTLSCEQNLNHDAMYWYRQDPGQGLRLIYYSQIVNDFQKGDIAEGYSVSREKKESFPLTVTSAQKNPTAFYLCASSSGVNTEAFFGQGTRLTVV.

V usage is TRBV7-6 and J usage is TRBJ2-1; D perhaps matches TRBD1 (6 bases). The CDR3 sequence is 15 residues long. V shed 0 bases and J shed 4 bases, with 10 bases lying between them. Germline lookup yields CDR1 SGHVS and CDR2 FNYEAQ. The CDR3 protein is CASSLADRPYNEQFF. The CDR3 DNA reads as TGTGCCAGCAGCTTAGCGGACAGACCTTACAATGAGCAGTTCTTC.

The V gene is TRBV4-1, the J gene TRBJ2-1, with D unclear. Trimming removed 4 bases at V and 9 bases at J, with 16 bases between. This CDR3 comprises 14 residues. Germline V lookup: CDR1 MGHRA, CDR2 YSYEKL. CDR3 amino acids: CASSLLFSNGEQFF. CDR3 sequence (DNA): TGCGCCAGCAGCCTCCTTTTTTCGAACGGTGAGCAGTTCTTC.

The V and J genes are TRBV27 and TRBJ1-6; no definite D call. This CDR3 is built from 14 residues. Trimming cost V 5 bases and J 6 bases, with 11 bases left between them. Germline lookup yields CDR1 MNHEY and CDR2 SMNVEV (reference sequence). Written as DNA, the CDR3 is TGTGCCAGCAGTGACCGGGCCCCTAATTCACCCCTCCACTTT. It specifies CASSDRAPNSPLHF.

The rearrangement joins TRBV19 to TRBJ1-5; the D gene is possibly TRBD1 (6 bases). The V end lost 3 bases, the J end lost 7 bases, and 10 bases lay between the germline ends. The germline CDR1 and CDR2 sequences are LNHDA and SQIVND (reference sequence). The CDR3 is 13 amino acids. For the CDR3, the DNA is TGTGCCAGTAGTATGGGGGGCCGACAGCCCCAGCATTTT. Translated, it gives CASSMGGRQPQHF. The complete variable domain, with remaining parts taken from reference TRBV19 and TRBJ1-5, reads DGGITQSPKYLFRKEGQNVTLSCEQNLNHDAMYWYRQDPGQGLRLIYYSQIVNDFQKGDIAEGYSVSREKKESFPLTVTSAQKNPTAFYLCASSMGGRQPQHFGDGTRLSIL.

This clone was recorded once. The J gene is TRBJ2-7, the V gene TRBV29-1; D is unclear. Germline values: CDR1 SQVTM, CDR2 ANQGSEA. The CDR3 spans 11 residues. V was clipped by 2 bases and J by 7 bases, with 9 bases between them. In DNA, the CDR3 is TGCAGCGTTGAAATGTTCGGGGAGCAGTACTTC. This encodes CSVEMFGEQYF.

The chain recombines TRBV7-9 with TRBJ1-2, with TRBD1 matching over 9 bases. The CDR3 totals 14 residues. V shed 6 bases and J 6 bases; nucleotides not matched to a gene: 8. The germline V gene encodes CDR1 SEHNR and CDR2 FQNEAQ (reference sequence). The CDR3 loop reads CASSKGGQGNGYTF. The DNA for the CDR3 is TGTGCCAGCAGTAAGGGGGGACAGGGCAATGGCTACACCTTC.

The rearrangement links TRBV5-4 to TRBJ2-7, with D perhaps matching TRBD2 (5 bases). CDR1 is SGHNT and CDR2 is YYREEE in the germline V gene (reference sequence). V dropped 0 bases and J dropped 2 bases, with 9 bases sitting between them. This CDR3 comprises 14 residues. CDR3 in amino acids: CASSLGTAPYEQYF. In DNA, the CDR3 is TGTGCCAGCAGCTTGGGGACTGCCCCCTACGAGCAGTACTTC.

This clone was seen a handful of times. The V call is TRBV10-2, the J call TRBJ2-7; D is ambiguous. This CDR3 comprises 16 residues. Germline V gene sequence: CDR1 WSHSY, CDR2 SAAADI. V was trimmed by 5 bases and J by 0 bases, leaving 17 bases between them. In DNA form, the CDR3 reads TGCGCCAGCAGTAACCCCCCGACAAGGAGCTCCTACGAGCAGTACTTC. It translates to CASSNPPTRSSYEQYF.

The gene calls are TRBV30 and TRBJ1-4, with 7 bases aligning to TRBD1. Germline CDR1 GTSNPN, CDR2 SVGIG (reference sequence). This CDR3 has 13 amino acids. Trimming cost V 5 bases and J 6 bases; bases outside gene matches: 6. This CDR3 is CAWEAGGDEKLFF. The DNA for the CDR3 is TGTGCCTGGGAAGCAGGGGGGGATGAAAAACTGTTTTTT.

This rearrangement joins TRBV15 to TRBJ2-3; tentative D call: TRBD2 (5 bases). Germline-derived CDR1 and CDR2 are LNHNV and YYDKDF (reference sequence). CDR3 length equals 14 residues. V was shortened by 4 bases and J by 1 base, with 9 bases between the two germline ends. The CDR3 DNA reads TGTGCCACCAGCACCCTCGGGGGCACAGATACGCAGTATTTT. This gives the protein CATSTLGGTDTQYF.

V and J are TRBV27 and TRBJ2-1; TRBD1 might be the D (6 bases). Germline V gene sequence: CDR1 MNHEY, CDR2 SMNVEV (reference sequence). V lost 8 bases to trimming and J lost 5 bases, with 16 bases between them. The CDR3 runs 14 residues. The chain's CDR3 is CASRYSTGHNEQFF. CDR3 DNA sequence: TGTGCCAGCCGCTATTCAACAGGGCACAATGAGCAGTTCTTC.

This sequence joins TRBV2 and TRBJ2-2; D is perhaps TRBD2 (6 bases). Trimming took 7 bases from V and 3 from J, leaving 9 bases between them. Germline values: CDR1 SNHLY, CDR2 FYNNEI. This CDR3 comprises 13 residues. The CDR3 DNA sequence: TGTGCCAGCACGGGGGAGTACACCGGGGAGCTGTTTTTT. Translation: CASTGEYTGELFF. Drawing the rest from reference TRBV2 and TRBJ2-2, the complete variable domain is EPEVTQTPSHQVTQMGQEVILRCVPISNHLYFYWYRQILGQKVEFLVSFYNNEISEKSEIFDDQFSVERPDGSNFTLKIRSTKLEDSAMYFCASTGEYTGELFFGEGSRLTVL.

V gene TRBV5-4 combines with J gene TRBJ1-2; D unclear. Germline CDR1 and CDR2: SGHNT and YYREEE (reference sequence). V shed 0 bases and J shed 3 bases, with 12 bases lying between them. This CDR3 contains 15 residues. CDR3 in DNA: TGTGCCAGCAGCTTGGTGGCCGGCGACTACTATGGCTACACCTTC. This codes for CASSLVAGDYYGYTF.

V gene TRBV5-1 combines with J gene TRBJ2-1; tentatively, D is TRBD1 (5 bases). Per germline, CDR1 SGHRS and CDR2 YFSETQ. The CDR3 runs to 15 residues. The ends were cut back, 2 bases at V and 2 bases at J, with 11 bases in the middle. The CDR3 DNA follows: TGCGCCAGCAGCTTAGGTCAGGGCACCTACAATGAGCAGTTCTTC. Protein: CASSLGQGTYNEQFF.

The V and J genes are TRBV10-3 and TRBJ2-2; 9 bases match TRBD1. The CDR3 sequence is 15 residues long. CDR1 is ENHRY and CDR2 is SYGVKD in the germline V gene. V lost 6 bases to trimming and J lost 4 bases; unmatched junction nucleotides: 6. The CDR3 protein is CAISAGTGSTGELFF. The CDR3 DNA sequence: TGTGCCATCAGCGCCGGGACAGGGTCCACCGGGGAGCTGTTTTTT.

The gene calls are TRBV7-9 and TRBJ1-2; D not resolved. V was pared by 0 bases and J by 8 bases, with 10 bases between. This CDR3 region has 13 residues. Germline-derived CDR1 and CDR2 are SEHNR and FQNEAQ (reference sequence). CDR3 bases: TGTGCCAGCAGCTTAGCTGGGTTGCGAGGCTACACCTTC. Its protein product is CASSLAGLRGYTF.

The rearrangement links TRBV7-9 to TRBJ2-3, with TRBD2 as a possible D gene (7 bases). The CDR3 is made up of 11 amino acids. V was clipped by 11 bases and J by 4 bases, with 10 bases between them. Germline V gives CDR1 SEHNR, CDR2 FQNEAQ (reference sequence). CDR3 residues: CAGRGADTQYF. Here the CDR3 DNA reads TGTGCCGGGAGGGGGGCAGATACGCAGTATTTT.

The rearrangement uses TRBV27 and TRBJ1-3; D is ambiguous. The CDR3 is 14 amino acids. The V gene's germline CDR1 is MNHEY and CDR2 SMNVEV (reference sequence). Trimming pared 5 bases from V and 3 bases from J, leaving 11 bases between. The CDR3 nucleotides are TGTGCCAGCAGTACCCGGGGAGGTGGAAACACCATATATTTT. Its protein product is CASSTRGGGNTIYF.

This rearrangement joins TRBV4-1 to TRBJ2-7; possible D gene TRBD2, 5 bases. The CDR3 is 12 residues long. The V gene's germline CDR1 is MGHRA and CDR2 YSYEKL. V dropped 8 bases and J dropped 6 bases, with 14 bases sitting between them. The CDR3 is CASRNSVGEQYF. The CDR3 DNA is TGCGCCAGCCGGAATAGCGTCGGCGAGCAGTACTTC.